One sample yielded the 20 T cell receptor beta chains listed below, sequenced in a study of cytomegalovirus exposure and HLA in healthy donors. The study ran its PCR with 60 Vbeta and 13 Jbeta primers. The assay was immunoSEQ multiplex PCR, and TCRdb's table has in-frame clones only and misses some. The sample lists some 99,000 clones, 81% occurring once. The specimen sequenced was PBMCs. These receptors were taken from a woman aged 30 to 39 in good health and CMV-seronegative.

The chain joins TRBV6-1 to TRBJ1-1; 8 bases are shared with TRBD1. The ends lost 4 bases at V and 1 base at J; junction bases unmatched: 5. CDR3 length: 15 amino acids. Germline CDR1 is MNHNS and CDR2 is SASEGT. In nucleotides, the CDR3 is TGTGCCAGCAGTGGACGGACAGGGTCGAACACTGAAGCTTTCTTT. Its protein is CASSGRTGSNTEAFF.

This clone showed up just a few times. This sequence joins TRBV27 and TRBJ1-5; 7 bases agree with TRBD1. Germline V CDR1 and CDR2: MNHEY, SMNVEV (reference sequence). This CDR3 region has 17 residues. Losses at the gene ends were 6 bases for V and 4 bases for J; bases not matched to a gene: 15. The CDR3 DNA reads TGTGCCAGCAGCCCCCAGGGGGTACAGGGATCGAATCAGCCCCAGCATTTT. Its translation is CASSPQGVQGSNQPQHF.

This rearrangement joins TRBV7-6 to TRBJ2-2; D remains ambiguous. Germline V gene sequence: CDR1 SGHVS, CDR2 FNYEAQ. The V end lost 1 base, the J end lost 2 bases, and 5 bases lay between the germline ends. The CDR3 contains 14 residues. CDR3 sequence (DNA): TGTGCCAGCAGCTTAGTAGCCAACACCGGGGAGCTGTTTTTT. This codes for CASSLVANTGELFF.

The V gene is TRBV6-6, the J gene TRBJ2-7; no clear D. The germline CDR1 and CDR2 sequences are MNHNY and SVGAGI (reference sequence). Trimming stripped 7 bases from V and 2 bases from J, with 12 bases between. The CDR3 sequence is 13 residues long. The CDR3 is CASNSAPAYEQYF. DNA of the CDR3: TGTGCCAGCAACTCCGCGCCCGCCTACGAGCAGTACTTC.

This clone was detected only once. The rearrangement uses TRBV6-5 and TRBJ2-3; D might be TRBD2 (6 bases). V lost 6 bases and J 2 bases, leaving 12 bases between the germline ends. The CDR3 runs to 14 residues. In germline, CDR1 is MNHEY, CDR2 SVGAGI. The CDR3 spells CASRISGNTDTQYF. CDR3 in DNA: TGTGCCAGCAGGATTAGCGGAAACACAGATACGCAGTATTTT.

The V and J genes are TRBV7-9 and TRBJ2-5, with D unresolved. Germline assignment: CDR1 SEHNR and CDR2 FQNEAQ (reference sequence). This CDR3 spans 15 amino acids. The V gene lost 5 bases and the J gene lost 2 bases, with 15 bases spanning the gap. The CDR3 DNA reads as TGTGCCAGCAGCATCAGGCTCGGTGGGCAAGAGACCCAGTACTTC. Its translation is CASSIRLGGQETQYF.

The chain has TRBV6-5 and TRBJ2-7; TRBD2 is a possible D gene (5 bases). CDR1 is MNHEY and CDR2 is SVGAGI in the germline V gene. V lost 6 bases to trimming and J lost 0 bases, with 15 bases between them. The CDR3 is 15 amino acids. The CDR3 coding sequence is TGTGCCAGCAGACCCCAGCGGCAGAGCTCCTACGAGCAGTACTTC. As protein: CASRPQRQSSYEQYF.

The rearrangement links TRBV6-5 to TRBJ2-7; a weak D match, TRBD2 (5 bases). The CDR3 loop spans 16 amino acids. Germline assignment: CDR1 MNHEY and CDR2 SVGAGI. The germline V and J ends were trimmed by 2 bases and 7 bases, with 21 bases remaining between them. CDR3 coding DNA: TGTGCCAGCAGTTACGATACTCCCTCCCCGTGGAGGGAGCAGTACTTC. This encodes CASSYDTPSPWREQYF.

V usage is TRBV28 and J usage is TRBJ1-4; no clear D. Germline V CDR1 and CDR2: MDHEN, SYDVKM. Deletions cut 4 bases from V and 8 bases from J, with 20 bases between. There are 16 residues in the CDR3. CDR3 DNA: TGTGCCAGCAGTTCCCGGGGTGGGGTCAAGGAGGAAAAACTGTTTTTT. Translating it yields CASSSRGGVKEEKLFF.

The chain combines TRBV10-3 with TRBJ2-3; D remains ambiguous. Germline V gene sequence: CDR1 ENHRY, CDR2 SYGVKD. The CDR3 is 13 amino acids. Trimming took off 7 bases at V and 1 base at J, with 9 bases between the two ends. The CDR3 is CAITTAGTDTQYF. The CDR3 DNA reads as TGTGCCATCACTACGGCGGGCACAGATACGCAGTATTTT.

This clone was picked up one time. This rearrangement joins TRBV7-9 to TRBJ1-1; weak D call: TRBD1 (5 bases). Trimming removed 5 bases from V and 2 bases from J, with 9 bases in between. In germline, CDR1 is SEHNR, CDR2 FQNEAQ (reference sequence). This CDR3 is 13 amino acids long. The CDR3 region has the DNA TGTGCCAGCAGCGGGGCCGTAAACACTGAAGCTTTCTTT. Residues: CASSGAVNTEAFF.

This clone occurred once. The V call is TRBV19, the J call TRBJ1-1; 8 bases map to TRBD1. The CDR3 is made up of 15 amino acids. With V trimmed by 1 base and J by 4 bases, 5 bases remained unmatched. Germline CDR1 and CDR2: LNHDA and SQIVND (reference sequence). CDR3 DNA sequence: TGTGCCAGTAGTATAGTTCAGGGGGCCGGCACTGAAGCTTTCTTT. Translated: CASSIVQGAGTEAFF.

V is TRBV5-4 and J is TRBJ1-2, with 7 bases lining up with TRBD1. The CDR3 spans 11 residues. The V segment lost 3 bases and the J segment 13 bases; nucleotides outside the gene matches: 6. Germline lookup yields CDR1 SGHNT and CDR2 YYREEE (reference sequence). For the CDR3, the DNA is TGTGCCAGCAGCTCACAGGGGCGGAGCACCTTC. Protein: CASSSQGRSTF.

This clone was detected a few times. This sequence joins TRBV7-3 and TRBJ1-1; D is unclear. Germline assignment: CDR1 SGHTA and CDR2 FQGTGA. V was trimmed by 2 bases and J by 1 base, leaving 11 bases between them. This CDR3 is built from 15 residues. The CDR3 nucleotides read TGTGCCAGCAGCTTAGAGGGCACGGGGAACACTGAAGCTTTCTTT. Translated, it gives CASSLEGTGNTEAFF.

The chain couples TRBV7-6 to TRBJ1-2, with D possibly TRBD1 on 6 matching bases. This CDR3 spans 12 amino acids. V was shortened by 5 bases and J by 8 bases, with 12 bases between the two germline ends. CDR1 and CDR2 from the germline V gene are SGHVS and FNYEAQ. Here the CDR3 reads CASSATGRGYTF. The DNA for the CDR3 is TGTGCCAGCAGCGCCACAGGGAGAGGCTACACCTTC. Drawing the rest from reference TRBV7-6 and TRBJ1-2, the complete variable domain is GAGVSQSPRYKVTKRGQDVALRCDPISGHVSLYWYRQALGQGPEFLTYFNYEAQQDKSGLPNDRFSAERPEGSISTLTIQRTEQRDSAMYRCASSATGRGYTFGSGTRLTVV.

V is TRBV2 and J is TRBJ2-7, with TRBD2 identical over 9 bases. Germline V lookup: CDR1 SNHLY, CDR2 FYNNEI. This CDR3 is 15 amino acids long. Trimming at V came to 4 bases and at J to 0 bases, leaving 4 bases not matched to a gene. The CDR3 loop is CASSGRTSVSYEQYF. The CDR3 bases are TGTGCCAGCAGTGGTAGGACTAGCGTCTCCTACGAGCAGTACTTC.

The chain has TRBV20-1 and TRBJ2-5; D not resolved. V lost 3 bases and J lost 5, with 7 bases in between. Looked up from germline, CDR1 is DFQATT and CDR2 is SNEGSKA (reference sequence). This CDR3 contains 11 residues. The CDR3 spells CSARVQETQYF. Here the CDR3 DNA reads TGCAGTGCTAGGGTTCAGGAGACCCAGTACTTC.

The chain combines TRBV6-5 with TRBJ1-3; possible D gene TRBD1, 5 bases. The CDR3 totals 16 residues. V was cut by 0 bases and J by 2 bases, with 11 bases left in between. Germline V gene data show CDR1 as MNHEY and CDR2 as SVGAGI. The CDR3 here is CASSYSSGGTGNTIYF. CDR3 in DNA: TGTGCCAGCAGTTACTCGAGTGGGGGGACTGGAAACACCATATATTTT.

The V and J genes are TRBV7-9 and TRBJ1-1; D remains ambiguous. The CDR3 contains 15 residues. V lost 0 bases and J lost 1, with 9 bases in between. Germline V gene sequence: CDR1 SEHNR, CDR2 FQNEAQ (reference sequence). The CDR3 is CASSLAPGKNTEAFF. The CDR3 DNA is TGTGCCAGCAGCTTAGCGCCGGGAAAGAACACTGAAGCTTTCTTT.

This chain links TRBV29-1 with TRBJ2-5; possibly TRBD1 for D (8 bases). Between the trimmed V and J ends, which lost 8 bases and 5 bases, there was a span of 18 bases. CDR3 size: 13 residues. CDR1 is SQVTM, CDR2 ANQGSEA, per germline. In DNA form, the CDR3 reads TGCAGCACCACAGGGGGGGGGAGTGAGACCCAGTACTTC. Amino acids: CSTTGGGSETQYF.